These 6 T cell receptor beta chains originate from one sample sequenced in a study of shared clonotypes between healthy human individuals. Sequencing was performed with immunoSEQ multiplex PCR; in TCRdb, only in-frame clones are kept and a portion is missing. The sample has 2,500,000 or so clones, 93% seen once; the top ten hold 0.36%. Sequencing was carried out using naive CD4+ T cells from PBMCs. This sample's subset: CD45RA+ positively selected. These receptors originate from a man aged 18 to 30 in good health. Some clones in this sample may be carry-over from other donors' samples.

This chain connects TRBV28 to TRBJ2-1; 8 positions agree with TRBD1. The germline V gene encodes CDR1 MDHEN and CDR2 SYDVKM. V lost 5 bases to trimming and J lost 5 bases; unmatched junction nucleotides: 8. The CDR3 is made up of 15 amino acids. This CDR3 is CASSDSQGVDNEQFF. CDR3 coding DNA: TGTGCCAGCAGTGACTCACAGGGGGTCGACAATGAGCAGTTCTTC.

This chain links TRBV19 with TRBJ2-2, with D possibly matching TRBD1 (5 bases). Germline assignment: CDR1 LNHDA and CDR2 SQIVND (reference sequence). V was shortened by 10 bases and J by 7 bases, with 16 bases between the two germline ends. This CDR3 comprises 13 residues. The CDR3 loop is CATLWGANGELFF. The CDR3 DNA sequence: TGTGCCACCCTGTGGGGCGCGAACGGGGAGCTGTTTTTT.

V gene TRBV7-3 combines with J gene TRBJ2-4; perhaps TRBD2 as D (7 bases). Germline V CDR1 and CDR2: SGHTA, FQGTGA. The length of the CDR3 is 16 residues. The V end lost 1 base, the J end lost 5 bases, and 15 bases lay between the germline ends. CDR3 loop: CASSLKQGAGENIQYF. For the CDR3, the DNA is TGTGCCAGCAGCTTAAAACAGGGCGCGGGGGAAAACATTCAGTACTTC.

This chain links TRBV28 with TRBJ1-2, with a tentative D call TRBD1 (6 bases). V shed 7 bases and J shed 6 bases, with 15 bases lying between them. This CDR3 has 13 amino acids. In germline, CDR1 is MDHEN, CDR2 SYDVKM. DNA of the CDR3: TGTGCCAGCACCCCCGGGGGCAGGGATGGCTACACCTTC. Its protein is CASTPGGRDGYTF.

The rearrangement links TRBV5-1 to TRBJ2-5, with 9 bases aligning to TRBD1. The CDR3 extends over 15 amino acids. The V gene end was trimmed by 4 bases and the J gene end by 0 bases; junction bases not matched to a gene: 4. CDR1 and CDR2 (germline): SGHRS, YFSETQ. The CDR3 reads CASSHGTGNQETQYF. CDR3 bases: TGCGCCAGCAGCCACGGGACAGGGAACCAAGAGACCCAGTACTTC.

The V gene is TRBV6-5, the J gene TRBJ2-1, with D perhaps being TRBD1 or TRBD2 (5 bases each). V lost 0 bases and J 6 bases, leaving 12 bases between the germline ends. CDR3 length equals 15 residues. Germline CDR1 reads MNHEY; CDR2 reads SVGAGI. The chain's CDR3 is CASSYSWGRGNEQFF. CDR3 nucleotides: TGTGCCAGCAGTTACTCGTGGGGGAGAGGCAATGAGCAGTTCTTC.